These 12 T cell receptor beta chains were sequenced from one sample in a study of T cell responses to AZD1222 COVID-19 vaccine. Some clones are missing from TCRdb's copy, which holds only in-frame ones; the method was immunoSEQ multiplex PCR. The sample holds around 100,000 clones; over 70% are singletons and the top ten take about 20%. The input for sequencing was peripheral blood, taken on day 0 of AZD1222 vaccination. The receptors stem from an adult in good health.

The J gene is TRBJ1-1, the V gene TRBV18, with D perhaps matching TRBD1 (6 bases). The CDR3 covers 15 residues. The V gene lost 1 base and the J gene lost 7 bases, with 16 bases spanning the gap. From germline, CDR1 is KGHSH and CDR2 LQKENI. CDR3 nucleotides: TGTGCCAGCTCACCACGAGACAGGAGCACCCGTGAAGCTTTCTTT. It codes for CASSPRDRSTREAFF.

The chain has TRBV7-9 and TRBJ1-4, with a possible D match to TRBD1 (5 bases). Germline V gene sequence: CDR1 SEHNR, CDR2 FQNEAQ (reference sequence). The CDR3 covers 14 residues. The V gene lost 2 bases and the J gene lost 2 bases, with 6 bases spanning the gap. CDR3 DNA: TGTGCCAGCAGCTTAAGGGGCACTAATGAAAAACTGTTTTTT. It specifies CASSLRGTNEKLFF.

CDR3 DNA sequence: TGTGCCAGCAGTTCCCCGACAGGGGATGGCTACACCTTC. Amino acid sequence: CASSSPTGDGYTF. The rearrangement links TRBV6-5 to TRBJ1-2, with TRBD1 matching 8 bases. Unmatched junction bases numbered 4, after V lost 4 bases and J lost 6 bases. CDR3 length equals 13 residues. CDR1 and CDR2 (germline): MNHEY, SVGAGI.

This clone has only a few counts. The chain is built from TRBV11-2 and TRBJ2-7; 8 nucleotides line up with TRBD2. The length of the CDR3 is 14 residues. Germline CDR1 reads SGHAT; CDR2 reads FQNNGV. The J segment lost 7 bases and the V segment lost 3 bases, leaving 8 bases of the junction unmatched. CDR3 amino acids: CASSLWPAGEEQYF. CDR3 nucleotides: TGTGCCAGCAGCTTGTGGCCAGCGGGAGAAGAGCAGTACTTC.

The chain employs TRBV28 and TRBJ1-2; tentatively, D is TRBD1 (6 bases). The CDR3 is 14 residues long. CDR1 and CDR2 from the germline V gene are MDHEN and SYDVKM. The V and J ends lost 5 bases and 4 bases respectively, with 14 bases between them. CDR3 in amino acids: CASSATGLAYGYTF. The DNA for the CDR3 is TGTGCCAGCAGTGCCACAGGGTTGGCCTATGGCTACACCTTC.

The chain combines TRBV4-2 with TRBJ1-1; no definite D call. The V gene's germline CDR1 is LGHNA and CDR2 YNFKEQ. The CDR3 contains 15 residues. The V and J ends lost 0 bases and 0 bases respectively, with 8 bases between them. The CDR3 DNA sequence: TGTGCCAGCAGCCAAGAAACGAACATGAACACTGAAGCTTTCTTT. Translating it yields CASSQETNMNTEAFF.

This chain uses TRBV3-1 (or the pseudogene TRBV3-2) with TRBJ2-3; 7 bases agree with TRBD2. The junction had 1 base not matched to a gene; V was cut back by 4 bases and J by 3 bases. The CDR3 is 13 amino acids. In germline, CDR1 is LGHDT, CDR2 YNNKEL (reference sequence). The CDR3 DNA is TGTGCCAGCAGCCTGCGGGAGACAGATACGCAGTATTTT. As protein: CASSLRETDTQYF.

This chain uses TRBV9 with TRBJ2-5, with 7 bases matching TRBD1. This CDR3 region has 14 residues. With V trimmed by 1 base and J by 5 bases, 5 bases remained unmatched. CDR1 and CDR2 (germline): SGDLS, YYNGEE. DNA for the CDR3: TGTGCCAGCAGCGTATGGGAACAGGGGGAGACCCAGTACTTC. Protein: CASSVWEQGETQYF.

DNA for the CDR3: TGTGCCAGCAGCCAAGGGACTAGCGGGAGAGATACGCAGTATTTT. Residues: CASSQGTSGRDTQYF. The rearrangement uses TRBV3-1 (or the pseudogene TRBV3-2) and TRBJ2-3; 13 bases align to TRBD2. The V gene's germline CDR1 is LGHDT and CDR2 YNNKEL (reference sequence). The CDR3 contains 15 residues. J lost 5 bases, V lost 1 base, and 0 bases had no gene match.

The gene calls are TRBV19 and TRBJ2-2, with D perhaps TRBD1 (6 bases). Per the germline V gene, CDR1 is LNHDA and CDR2 is SQIVND (reference sequence). V was trimmed by 5 bases and J by 4 bases, leaving 20 bases between them. CDR3 size: 17 residues. The CDR3 DNA sequence: TGTGCCAGTAGTCCGCGTTGGGGGACATCCTCCACCGGGGAGCTGTTTTTT. It yields the protein CASSPRWGTSSTGELFF. The whole variable domain, filled in from reference TRBV19 and TRBJ2-2, reads DGGITQSPKYLFRKEGQNVTLSCEQNLNHDAMYWYRQDPGQGLRLIYYSQIVNDFQKGDIAEGYSVSREKKESFPLTVTSAQKNPTAFYLCASSPRWGTSSTGELFFGEGSRLTVL.

J is TRBJ2-5 and V is TRBV24-1, with 7 bases fitting TRBD1. Per germline, CDR1 KGHDR and CDR2 SFDVKD. J was trimmed by 5 bases and V by 3 bases; bases with no gene match: 11. This CDR3 has 16 residues. For the CDR3, the DNA is TGTGCCACCAGTGATCCCGGACAGGCGTTCGCGGAGACCCAGTACTTC. This sequence encodes CATSDPGQAFAETQYF.

The genes are TRBV6-2 or TRBV6-3 and TRBJ2-1; 7 bases match TRBD2. The CDR3 length is 15 residues. Germline V gene data show CDR1 as MNHEY and CDR2 as SVGEGT. Germline trimming cut 6 bases from V and 8 bases from J; bases unmatched to any gene: 13. CDR3 sequence: CASSNGGFDGDEQFF. The CDR3 DNA reads as TGTGCCAGCAGCAACGGGGGGTTCGATGGCGATGAGCAGTTCTTC.